This T cell receptor (beta chain) was found in a study of OX40 agonist ivuxolimab in advanced cancers. This CDR3 has 17 residues. V lost 4 bases and J lost 4; bases outside the gene matches: 8. Germline CDR1 and CDR2: SNHLY and FYNNEI. Repertoires were generated with immunoSEQ multiplex PCR, while TCRdb's copy carries only in-frame clones and drops some. The sample lists around 64,000 clones, around 87% occurring once. Broader study findings: The average count of expanded clones was higher among CD8+ T cells than among CD4+. CD4+ and CD8+ blood T cells expanded clonally by week 6 at 0.1 to 3.0 mg/kg.

Concerning this clone itself: What it binds is unknown.

The receptor's source is an adult with an advanced solid tumor such as melanoma, head and neck, liver or kidney cancer. The gene calls are TRBV2 and TRBJ2-3, with 13 nucleotides matching TRBD2. The sample was CD4+ or CD8+ T cells sorted from blood, taken in a trial of the OX40 agonist ivuxolimab. CDR3 amino acids: CASSARTSGRGADTQYF. CDR3 sequence (DNA): TGTGCCAGCAGTGCCCGGACTAGCGGGAGAGGGGCAGATACGCAGTATTTT.